This T cell receptor beta chain emerged from a study of response to subunit inactivated influenza vaccine. MiXCR, run by TCRdb on the RT-PCR reads, gives a single entry per CDR3 protein. The repertoire consists of about 540,000 distinct CDR3 sequences, with around 21% occurring once and the leading ten covering about 2.8%. Separately, the same data were catalogued under a study of T cells expressing NK-cell markers. This second study says: For TCR beta, cDNA was produced by 5'RACE template switching with UMIs. Seropositivity for HCMV was found in seven of the eight sequenced donors, with one seronegative. Dominant NKG2C+ clonotypes accounted for roughly 1.0-7.0% of CD8+ T cells in about six donors.

Sequencing was performed on CD4+ T cells sorted from PBMCs, taken roughly 13 days after vaccination. This receptor was taken from a man aged 45 to 65 who received an inactivated influenza vaccine.

CDR3 region: CASSLRTSGLRNEQFF. The DNA for the CDR3 is TGTGCCAGCAGCCTCCGGACTAGCGGGCTACGTAATGAGCAGTTCTTC. The chain is built from TRBV3-1 and TRBJ2-1, with 11 positions matching TRBD2. The CDR3 is made up of 16 amino acids. V lost 4 bases, J lost 7 bases, and 9 bases stayed unmatched. Germline lookup yields CDR1 LGHDT and CDR2 YNNKEL (reference sequence).